The clone carrying this T cell receptor (beta chain) appeared once. The sample comes from a study of blood T cell repertoires in COVID-19. About the study: The United States, Italy and Spain provided the acute and convalescent COVID-19 samples. Sample material is recorded as cDNA or gDNA derived from T cells, B-cell-depleted T cells, or PBMCs.

The germline V and J ends were trimmed by 5 bases and 0 bases, with 11 bases remaining between them. Germline V CDR1 and CDR2: LNHNV, YYDKDF (reference sequence). The CDR3 extends over 15 amino acids. In the authors' methods: By means of reference gene primer amplification, nucleated cell counts were estimated. The data were produced by immunoSEQ multiplex PCR, yet TCRdb's version contains in-frame clones alone and is incomplete. The DNA gave D and trimming, while V, J and clone size come from that table. The top ten hold roughly 2.2% of the sample, which has 40,000 to 55,000 clones, roughly 90% seen once.

The V and J genes are TRBV15 and TRBJ1-3; D remains ambiguous. The sequence was obtained from a human donor in a cohort sampled during active COVID-19. Sequencing input: peripheral blood. This chain's CDR3 is CATSAGRSSGNTIYF. CDR3 coding DNA: TGTGCCACCAGCGCGGGCCGGAGCTCTGGAAACACCATATATTTT.